This T cell receptor beta chain emerged from a study of T cell clonality in common variable immunodeficiency. Control and CVID samples contributed equal amounts of genomic DNA. The assay was immunoSEQ multiplex PCR, and TCRdb's table has in-frame clones only and misses some. The sample was found to contain around 39,000 clones, and every one recurs. The CDR3 covers 15 residues. Trimming at V came to 5 bases and at J to 0 bases, leaving 7 bases not matched to a gene. In germline, CDR1 is SNHLY, CDR2 FYNNEI. This clone was observed at least ten times. The target antigen is unknown. The CDR3 is cut off 3 residues early in the read; its end comes from the germline J gene. Study-level points and caveats: Reportedly, TCR beta sequences from common variable immunodeficiency showed fewer deletions and N-nucleotide insertions.

This TCR was sampled from a person between 18 and 70 years old in good health. The V call is TRBV2, the J call TRBJ2-7, with TRBD1 matching 7 bases. The sequenced material came from peripheral blood mononuclear cells. The sequenced CDR3 bases are TGTGCCAGCAGTTTACAGGGGACCGACTCCTACGAG. It specifies CASSLQGTDSYE. The whole CDR3 region reads CASSLQGTDSYEQYF.